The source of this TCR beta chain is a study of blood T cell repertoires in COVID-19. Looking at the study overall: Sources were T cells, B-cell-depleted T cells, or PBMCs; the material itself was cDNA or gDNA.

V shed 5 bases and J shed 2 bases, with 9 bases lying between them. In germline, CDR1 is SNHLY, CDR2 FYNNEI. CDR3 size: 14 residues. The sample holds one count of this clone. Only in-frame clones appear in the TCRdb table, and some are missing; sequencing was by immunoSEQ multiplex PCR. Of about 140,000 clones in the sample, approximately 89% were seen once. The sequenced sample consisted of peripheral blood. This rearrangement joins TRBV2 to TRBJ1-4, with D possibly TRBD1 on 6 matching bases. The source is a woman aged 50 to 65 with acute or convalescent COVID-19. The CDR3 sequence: CASSWTVTNEKLFF. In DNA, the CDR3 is TGTGCCAGCAGTTGGACAGTTACTAATGAAAAACTGTTTTTT.